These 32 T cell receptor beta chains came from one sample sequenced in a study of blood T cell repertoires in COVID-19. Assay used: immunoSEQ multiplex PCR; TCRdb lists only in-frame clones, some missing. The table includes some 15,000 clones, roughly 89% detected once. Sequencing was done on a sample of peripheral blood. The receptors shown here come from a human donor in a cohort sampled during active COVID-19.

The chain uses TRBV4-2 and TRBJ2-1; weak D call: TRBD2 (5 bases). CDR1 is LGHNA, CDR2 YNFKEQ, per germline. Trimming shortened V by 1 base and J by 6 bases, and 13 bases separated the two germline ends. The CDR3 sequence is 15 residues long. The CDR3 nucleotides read TGTGCCAGCAGCCAAGCGGGGATCCGTGGCAATGAGCAGTTCTTC. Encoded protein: CASSQAGIRGNEQFF.

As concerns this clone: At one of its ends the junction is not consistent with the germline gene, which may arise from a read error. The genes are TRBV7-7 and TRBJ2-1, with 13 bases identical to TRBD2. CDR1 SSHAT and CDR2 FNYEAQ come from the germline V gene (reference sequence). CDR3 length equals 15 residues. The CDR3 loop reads CASSATSGRGNEQFF. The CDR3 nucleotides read TGTGCTAGCAGCGCTACTAGCGGGAGGGGCAATGAGCAGTTCTTC.

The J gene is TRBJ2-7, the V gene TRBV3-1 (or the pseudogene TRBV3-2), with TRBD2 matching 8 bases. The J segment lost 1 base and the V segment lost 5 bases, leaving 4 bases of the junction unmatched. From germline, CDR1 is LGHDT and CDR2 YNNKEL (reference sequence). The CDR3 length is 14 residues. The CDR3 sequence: CASSTGTRSYEQYF. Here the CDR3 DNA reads TGTGCCAGCAGCACCGGGACTAGATCCTACGAGCAGTACTTC.

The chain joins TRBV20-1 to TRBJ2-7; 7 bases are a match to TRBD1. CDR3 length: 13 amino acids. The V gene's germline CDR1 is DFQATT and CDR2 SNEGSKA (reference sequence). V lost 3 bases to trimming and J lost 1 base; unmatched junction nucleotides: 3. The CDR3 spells CSASFRGSYEQYF. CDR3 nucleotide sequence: TGCAGTGCTAGTTTCAGGGGGTCCTACGAGCAGTACTTC.

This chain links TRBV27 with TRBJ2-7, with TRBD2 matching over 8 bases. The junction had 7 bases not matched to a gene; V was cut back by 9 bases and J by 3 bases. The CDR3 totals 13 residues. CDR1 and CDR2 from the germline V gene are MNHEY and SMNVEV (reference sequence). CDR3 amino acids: CASSSGPYYEQYF. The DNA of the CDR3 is TGTGCCAGTTCTAGCGGGCCGTACTACGAGCAGTACTTC.

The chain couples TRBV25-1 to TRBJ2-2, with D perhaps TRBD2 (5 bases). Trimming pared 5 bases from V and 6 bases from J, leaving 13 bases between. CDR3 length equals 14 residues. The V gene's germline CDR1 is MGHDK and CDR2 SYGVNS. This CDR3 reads CASSPDSDAGELFF. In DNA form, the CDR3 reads TGTGCCAGCAGTCCGGACTCCGACGCCGGGGAGCTGTTTTTT. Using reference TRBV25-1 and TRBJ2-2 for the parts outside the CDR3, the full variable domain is EADIYQTPRYLVIGTGKKITLECSQTMGHDKMYWYQQDPGMELHLIHYSYGVNSTEKGDLSSESTVSRIRTEHFPLTLESARPSHTSQYLCASSPDSDAGELFFGEGSRLTVL.

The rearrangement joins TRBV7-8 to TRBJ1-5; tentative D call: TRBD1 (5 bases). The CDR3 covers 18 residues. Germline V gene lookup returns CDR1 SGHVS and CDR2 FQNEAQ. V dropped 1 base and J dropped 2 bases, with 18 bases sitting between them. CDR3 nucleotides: TGTGCCAGCAGCTTAGTGGTTGGAGGGGCAAAAGGCAATCAGCCCCAGCATTTT. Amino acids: CASSLVVGGAKGNQPQHF.

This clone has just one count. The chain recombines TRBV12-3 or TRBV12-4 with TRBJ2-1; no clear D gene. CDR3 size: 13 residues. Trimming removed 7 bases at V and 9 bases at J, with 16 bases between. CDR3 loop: CASTSFFVSEQFF. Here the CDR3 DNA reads TGTGCCAGCACCTCGTTTTTCGTCAGTGAGCAGTTCTTC.

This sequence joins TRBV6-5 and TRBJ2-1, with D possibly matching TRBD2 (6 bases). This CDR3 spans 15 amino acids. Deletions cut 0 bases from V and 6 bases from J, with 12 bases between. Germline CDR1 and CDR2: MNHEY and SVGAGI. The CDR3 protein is CASSYSQGGGNEQFF. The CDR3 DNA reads TGTGCCAGCAGTTACTCGCAGGGAGGTGGCAATGAGCAGTTCTTC.

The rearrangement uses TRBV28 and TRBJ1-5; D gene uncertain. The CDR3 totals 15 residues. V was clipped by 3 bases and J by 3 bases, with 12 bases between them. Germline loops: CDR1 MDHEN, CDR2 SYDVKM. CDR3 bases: TGTGCCAGCAGTTTGCGGCAGAGACTCAATCAGCCCCAGCATTTT. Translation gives CASSLRQRLNQPQHF. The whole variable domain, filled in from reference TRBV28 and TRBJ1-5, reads DVKVTQSSRYLVKRTGEKVFLECVQDMDHENMFWYRQDPGLGLRLIYFSYDVKMKEKGDIPEGYSVSREKKERFSLILESASTNQTSMYLCASSLRQRLNQPQHFGDGTRLSIL.

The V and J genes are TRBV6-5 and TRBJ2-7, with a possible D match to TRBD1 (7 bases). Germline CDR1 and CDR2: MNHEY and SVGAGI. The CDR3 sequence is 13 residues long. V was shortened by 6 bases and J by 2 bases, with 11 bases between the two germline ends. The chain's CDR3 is CASRRDSAYEQYF. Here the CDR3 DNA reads TGTGCCAGCAGGCGGGACAGCGCCTACGAGCAGTACTTC.

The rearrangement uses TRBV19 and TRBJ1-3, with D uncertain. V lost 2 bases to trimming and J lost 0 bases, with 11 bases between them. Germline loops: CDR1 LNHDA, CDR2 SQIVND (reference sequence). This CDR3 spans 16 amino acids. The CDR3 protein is CASSIKATGSGNTIYF. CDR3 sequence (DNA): TGTGCCAGTAGTATAAAAGCGACGGGCTCTGGAAACACCATATATTTT.

The CDR3 region is CASSEEEGVGNNEQFF. The CDR3, as DNA: TGTGCCAGCAGTGAAGAGGAGGGAGTAGGGAACAATGAGCAGTTCTTC. V usage is TRBV6-1 and J usage is TRBJ2-1; D is possibly TRBD2 (6 bases). The germline V gene has CDR1 MNHNS and CDR2 SASEGT. Trimming took 1 base from V and 5 from J, leaving 15 bases between them. The CDR3 length is 16 residues.

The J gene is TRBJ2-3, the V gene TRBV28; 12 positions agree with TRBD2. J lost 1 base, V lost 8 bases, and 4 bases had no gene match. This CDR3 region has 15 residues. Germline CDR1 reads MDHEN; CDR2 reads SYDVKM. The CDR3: CASGLAGFGTDTQYF. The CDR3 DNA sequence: TGTGCCAGCGGACTAGCGGGATTTGGCACAGATACGCAGTATTTT.

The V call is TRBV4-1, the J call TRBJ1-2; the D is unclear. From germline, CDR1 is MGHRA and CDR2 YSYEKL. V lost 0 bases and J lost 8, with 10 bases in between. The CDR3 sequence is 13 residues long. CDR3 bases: TGCGCCAGCAGCCAAGATATCATGCGCGGCTACACCTTC. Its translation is CASSQDIMRGYTF.

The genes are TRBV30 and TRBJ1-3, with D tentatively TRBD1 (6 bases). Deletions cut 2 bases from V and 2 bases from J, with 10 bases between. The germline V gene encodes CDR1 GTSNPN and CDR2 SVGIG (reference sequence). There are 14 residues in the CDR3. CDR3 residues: CAWSPGQPGNTIYF. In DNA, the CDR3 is TGTGCCTGGAGTCCCGGACAGCCTGGAAACACCATATATTTT.

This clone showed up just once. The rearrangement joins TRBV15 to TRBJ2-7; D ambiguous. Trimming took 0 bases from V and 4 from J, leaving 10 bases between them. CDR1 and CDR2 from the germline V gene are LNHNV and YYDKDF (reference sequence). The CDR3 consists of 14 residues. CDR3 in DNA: TGTGCCACCAGCAGAGATCTGATGAGGTACGAGCAGTACTTC. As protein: CATSRDLMRYEQYF.

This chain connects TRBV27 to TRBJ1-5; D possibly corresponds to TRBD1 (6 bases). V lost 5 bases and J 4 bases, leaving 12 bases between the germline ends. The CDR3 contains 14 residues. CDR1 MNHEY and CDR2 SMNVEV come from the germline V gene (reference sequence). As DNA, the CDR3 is TGTGCCAGCAGTCCGCGAGGGGGTAATCAGCCCCAGCATTTT. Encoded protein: CASSPRGGNQPQHF.

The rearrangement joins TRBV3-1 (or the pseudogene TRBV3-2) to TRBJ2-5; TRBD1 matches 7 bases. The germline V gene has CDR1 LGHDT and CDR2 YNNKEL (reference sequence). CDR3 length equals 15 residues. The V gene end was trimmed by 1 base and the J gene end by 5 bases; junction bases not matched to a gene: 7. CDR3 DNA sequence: TGTGCCAGCAGCCAAGGTCCAGGGGGTCGGGAGACCCAGTACTTC. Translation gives CASSQGPGGRETQYF.

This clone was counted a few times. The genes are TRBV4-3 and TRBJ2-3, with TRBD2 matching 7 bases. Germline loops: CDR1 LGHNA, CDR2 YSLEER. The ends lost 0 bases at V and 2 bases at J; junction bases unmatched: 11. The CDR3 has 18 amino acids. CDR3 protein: CASSQDGSLGGNTDTQYF. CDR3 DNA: TGCGCCAGCAGCCAAGATGGGTCTTTGGGAGGGAACACAGATACGCAGTATTTT.

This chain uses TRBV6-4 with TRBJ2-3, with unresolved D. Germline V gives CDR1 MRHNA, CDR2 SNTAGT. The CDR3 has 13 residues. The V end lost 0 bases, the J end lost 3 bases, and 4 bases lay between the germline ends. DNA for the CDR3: TGTGCCAGCAGTGACTCCCAGACAGATACGCAGTATTTT. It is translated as CASSDSQTDTQYF.

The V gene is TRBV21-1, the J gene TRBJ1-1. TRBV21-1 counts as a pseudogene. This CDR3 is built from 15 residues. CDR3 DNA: TGTGCCAGCAGCAAAGTTCGGTACCACAACACTGAAGCTTTCTTT. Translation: CASSKVRYHNTEAFF.

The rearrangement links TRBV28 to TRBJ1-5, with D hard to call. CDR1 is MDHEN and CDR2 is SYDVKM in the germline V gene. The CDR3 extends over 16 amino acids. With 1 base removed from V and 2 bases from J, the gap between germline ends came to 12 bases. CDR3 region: CASSLYGGNGNQPQHF. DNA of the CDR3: TGTGCCAGCAGTTTATATGGCGGGAATGGCAATCAGCCCCAGCATTTT.

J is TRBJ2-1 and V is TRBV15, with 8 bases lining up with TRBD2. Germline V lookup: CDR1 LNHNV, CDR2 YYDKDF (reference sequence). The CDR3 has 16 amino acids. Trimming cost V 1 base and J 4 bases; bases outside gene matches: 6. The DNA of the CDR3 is TGTGCCACCAGCAGAGGAGGGAGCGGGGGATACAATGAGCAGTTCTTC. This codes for CATSRGGSGGYNEQFF.

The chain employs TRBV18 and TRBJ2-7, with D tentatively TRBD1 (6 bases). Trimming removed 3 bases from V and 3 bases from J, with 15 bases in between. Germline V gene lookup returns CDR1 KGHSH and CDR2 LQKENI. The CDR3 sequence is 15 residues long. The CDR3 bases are TGTGCCAGCTCACCGAGAACAGGGTATGACTACGAGCAGTACTTC. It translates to CASSPRTGYDYEQYF.

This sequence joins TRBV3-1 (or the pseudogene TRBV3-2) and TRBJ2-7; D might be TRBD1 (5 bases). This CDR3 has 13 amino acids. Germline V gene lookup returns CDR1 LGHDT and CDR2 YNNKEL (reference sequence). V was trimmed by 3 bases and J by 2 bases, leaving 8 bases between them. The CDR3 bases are TGTGCCAGCAGCCATGACAGTACCTACGAGCAGTACTTC. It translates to CASSHDSTYEQYF.

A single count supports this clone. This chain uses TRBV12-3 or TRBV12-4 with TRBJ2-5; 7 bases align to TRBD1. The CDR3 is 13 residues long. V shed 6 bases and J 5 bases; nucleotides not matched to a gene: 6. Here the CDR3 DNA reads TGTGCCAGCAGCACAGGGGTCGGGGAGACCCAGTACTTC. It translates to CASSTGVGETQYF.

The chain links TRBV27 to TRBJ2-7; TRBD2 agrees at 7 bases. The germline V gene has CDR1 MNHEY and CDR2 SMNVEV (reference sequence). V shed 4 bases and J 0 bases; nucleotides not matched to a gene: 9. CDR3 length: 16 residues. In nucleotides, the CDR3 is TGTGCCAGCAGTTCCCTGTGGAGCGGGGCCTCCTACGAGCAGTACTTC. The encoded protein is CASSSLWSGASYEQYF.

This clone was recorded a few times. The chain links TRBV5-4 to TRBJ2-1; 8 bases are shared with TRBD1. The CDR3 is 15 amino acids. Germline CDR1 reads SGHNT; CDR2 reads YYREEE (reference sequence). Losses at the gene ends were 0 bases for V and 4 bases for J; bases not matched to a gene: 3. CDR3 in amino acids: CASSLDQGAYNEQFF. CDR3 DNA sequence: TGTGCCAGCAGCTTGGATCAGGGGGCATACAATGAGCAGTTCTTC.

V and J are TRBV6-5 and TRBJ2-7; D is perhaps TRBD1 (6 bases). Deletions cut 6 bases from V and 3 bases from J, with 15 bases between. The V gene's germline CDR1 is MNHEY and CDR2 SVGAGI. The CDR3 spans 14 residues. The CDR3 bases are TGTGCCAGCAGCCATCAGACAGGAGTCTACGAGCAGTACTTC. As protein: CASSHQTGVYEQYF.

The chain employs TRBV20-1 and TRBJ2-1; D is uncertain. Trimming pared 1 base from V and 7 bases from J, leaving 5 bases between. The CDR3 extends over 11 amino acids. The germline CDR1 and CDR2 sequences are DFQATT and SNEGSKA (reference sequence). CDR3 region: CSARGPNEQFF. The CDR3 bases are TGCAGTGCTAGAGGGCCAAATGAGCAGTTCTTC.

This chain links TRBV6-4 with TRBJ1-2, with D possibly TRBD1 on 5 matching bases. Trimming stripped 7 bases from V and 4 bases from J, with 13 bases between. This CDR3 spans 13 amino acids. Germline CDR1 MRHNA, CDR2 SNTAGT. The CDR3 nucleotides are TGTGCCAGCACAAGGGGTTACGGCTATGGCTACACCTTC. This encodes CASTRGYGYGYTF.